These 8 T cell receptor beta chains were all obtained from the same sample, sequenced in a study of cytomegalovirus exposure and HLA in healthy donors. Both 60 Vbeta primers and 13 Jbeta primers went into the PCR. Clones were sequenced by immunoSEQ multiplex PCR, and TCRdb holds only the in-frame ones, with some missing. Of 250,000 to 350,000 clones listed, around 86% are singletons. Sequenced: PBMCs. These receptors all come from a man aged 35 to 55 in good health and CMV-seropositive.

In regard to this clone: This specimen includes other DNA sequences encoding the same CDR3. The rearrangement joins TRBV27 to TRBJ2-7; D is undetermined. V was pared by 2 bases and J by 1 base, with 6 bases between. The germline gives CDR1 MNHEY, CDR2 SMNVEV (reference sequence). The CDR3 loop spans 13 amino acids. CDR3 sequence: CASSLGQSYEQYF. CDR3 in DNA: TGTGCCAGCAGTTTAGGGCAGTCCTACGAGCAGTACTTC.

This chain connects TRBV28 to TRBJ2-1, with 13 bases matching TRBD2. Germline CDR1 and CDR2: MDHEN and SYDVKM. The CDR3 extends over 15 amino acids. J lost 6 bases, V lost 5 bases, and 4 bases had no gene match. This chain's CDR3 is CASSPRTSGSNEQFF. In DNA, the CDR3 is TGTGCCAGCAGTCCCCGGACTAGCGGGAGCAATGAGCAGTTCTTC. The variable domain in full, completed from reference TRBV28 and TRBJ2-1, reads DVKVTQSSRYLVKRTGEKVFLECVQDMDHENMFWYRQDPGLGLRLIYFSYDVKMKEKGDIPEGYSVSREKKERFSLILESASTNQTSMYLCASSPRTSGSNEQFFGPGTRLTVL.

The chain combines TRBV2 with TRBJ2-7, with 9 positions matching TRBD1. The CDR3 is 16 amino acids. From germline, CDR1 is SNHLY and CDR2 FYNNEI. With V trimmed by 6 bases and J by 2 bases, 11 bases remained unmatched. In DNA, the CDR3 is TGTGCCAGCAGAGGGACAGGGCTGGGGTCCCCCTACGAGCAGTACTTC. This gives the protein CASRGTGLGSPYEQYF.

V and J are TRBV2 and TRBJ1-5; 7 positions agree with TRBD1. The CDR3 is 13 residues long. Per germline, CDR1 SNHLY and CDR2 FYNNEI. After removal of 7 bases from V and 7 bases from J, the junction contained 7 bases not matched to a gene. This CDR3 is CASNRQGVQPQHF. For the CDR3, the DNA is TGTGCCAGCAATAGACAGGGCGTGCAGCCCCAGCATTTT.

This clone turned up a few times. The chain carries TRBV5-6 and TRBJ2-1, with 9 bases fitting TRBD2. The length of the CDR3 is 15 residues. The germline V gene has CDR1 SGHDT and CDR2 YYEEEE. V was pared by 0 bases and J by 2 bases, with 0 bases of the junction left unmatched. CDR3 bases: TGTGCCAGCAGCTTGGGCGGGAGGGCCTACAATGAGCAGTTCTTC. Translating it yields CASSLGGRAYNEQFF.

The genes are TRBV7-3 and TRBJ2-5, with D unclear. Trimming removed 5 bases from V and 5 bases from J, with 12 bases in between. The germline V gene encodes CDR1 SGHTA and CDR2 FQGTGA. The CDR3 extends over 13 amino acids. CDR3 loop: CASSRSLSETQYF. CDR3 DNA sequence: TGTGCCAGCAGCCGGTCCCTATCGGAGACCCAGTACTTC.

The V gene is TRBV21-1, the J gene TRBJ2-7; TRBD1, the table's D call, lacks a check against the DNA. TRBV21-1 is a pseudogene segment. The CDR3 has 16 amino acids. CDR3 region: CASSKVRGTGFYEQYF. CDR3 sequence (DNA): TGTGCCAGCAGCAAAGTACGAGGGACAGGGTTCTACGAGCAGTACTTC.

The chain recombines TRBV19 with TRBJ2-1; D gene uncertain. The germline CDR1 and CDR2 sequences are LNHDA and SQIVND (reference sequence). Trimming shortened V by 1 base and J by 9 bases, and 7 bases separated the two germline ends. CDR3 length: 12 residues. This CDR3 is CASSIGHLEQFF. In DNA form, the CDR3 reads TGTGCCAGTAGTATAGGACATCTTGAGCAGTTCTTC. The full variable domain, in which reference TRBV19 and TRBJ2-1 provide the parts outside the CDR3, is DGGITQSPKYLFRKEGQNVTLSCEQNLNHDAMYWYRQDPGQGLRLIYYSQIVNDFQKGDIAEGYSVSREKKESFPLTVTSAQKNPTAFYLCASSIGHLEQFFGPGTRLTVL.